The 22 T cell receptor beta chains below all came from one sample that was sequenced in a study of blood T cells in healthy people across ages. A J-beta primer mix and a sample-barcoded 5' primer were used in a second PCR of roughly 7 to 12 cycles. TCRdb reanalysed the 5' RACE reads using MiXCR and keeps one entry per CDR3 protein. The table includes approximately 1,000,000 distinct CDR3 sequences, more than 30% detected once. Sequencing was done on a sample of blood. The receptor source for this set is a man aged 18 to 30 in good health.

This clonotype has a handful of counts. CDR3 residues: CASSVYRNTEAFF. For the CDR3, the DNA is TGTGCCAGCAGCGTATACAGGAACACTGAAGCTTTCTTT. V usage is TRBV7-3 and J usage is TRBJ1-1; D unresolved. There are 13 residues in the CDR3. Trimming shortened V by 5 bases and J by 1 base, and 8 bases separated the two germline ends. CDR1 SGHTA and CDR2 FQGTGA come from the germline V gene. The entire variable domain, with the rest obtained from reference TRBV7-3 and TRBJ1-1, is as follows: GAGVSQTPSNKVTEKGKYVELRCDPISGHTALYWYRQSLGQGPEFLIYFQGTGAADDSGLPNDRFFAVRPEGSVSTLKIQRTERGDSAVYLCASSVYRNTEAFFGQGTRLTVV.

This clonotype was detected a few times. The chain has TRBV29-1 and TRBJ2-1; TRBD2 agrees at 11 bases. This CDR3 has 14 residues. Germline V lookup: CDR1 SQVTM, CDR2 ANQGSEA. J lost 5 bases, V lost 7 bases, and 7 bases had no gene match. The CDR3 reads CSASSGGLNNEQFF. The DNA of the CDR3 is TGCAGCGCTTCTAGCGGGGGGCTAAACAATGAGCAGTTCTTC.

J is TRBJ2-1 and V is TRBV20-1; D is perhaps TRBD2 (5 bases). V was cut by 6 bases and J by 10 bases, with 22 bases left in between. This CDR3 is 14 amino acids long. Germline V CDR1 and CDR2: DFQATT, SNEGSKA (reference sequence). CDR3 sequence: CSAPDAGRNEEQFF. The CDR3 nucleotides are TGCAGTGCCCCGGACGCGGGCCGAAACGAGGAGCAGTTCTTC.

The chain recombines TRBV7-3 with TRBJ1-1; D may be TRBD1 (5 bases). V was trimmed by 2 bases and J by 4 bases, leaving 17 bases between them. The CDR3 consists of 16 residues. The germline V gene has CDR1 SGHTA and CDR2 FQGTGA. DNA of the CDR3: TGTGCCAGCAGCTTACAACCCCCCCCAGGGAGCACTGAAGCTTTCTTT. It yields the protein CASSLQPPPGSTEAFF.

The chain combines TRBV4-1 with TRBJ1-1, with D perhaps TRBD1 (5 bases). Germline assignment: CDR1 MGHRA and CDR2 YSYEKL. Trimming left V 2 bases short and J 4 bases short, with 8 bases between. The CDR3 spans 13 residues. CDR3 in amino acids: CASSQRGSTEAFF. The CDR3 DNA sequence: TGCGCCAGCAGCCAACGGGGCAGCACTGAAGCTTTCTTT.

V gene TRBV6-2 or TRBV6-3 combines with J gene TRBJ2-5; 8 nucleotides line up with TRBD1. Germline V gene lookup returns CDR1 MNHEY and CDR2 SVGEGT. The CDR3 extends over 15 amino acids. V trimming: 2 bases; J trimming: 5 bases; junction bases outside the gene matches: 7. The DNA for the CDR3 is TGTGCCAGCAGTTACGGACAGGGAGAGATGGAGACCCAGTACTTC. This gives the protein CASSYGQGEMETQYF.

The sample holds many counts of this clonotype. V is TRBV10-3 and J is TRBJ1-2; no reliable D call. Germline CDR1 and CDR2: ENHRY and SYGVKD. This CDR3 has 15 amino acids. V lost 0 bases to trimming and J lost 5 bases, with 13 bases between them. CDR3 sequence: CAISESSRTSYGYTF. The CDR3 DNA reads TGTGCCATCAGTGAGTCGAGCAGGACCTCTTATGGCTACACCTTC.

The rearrangement links TRBV6-6 to TRBJ2-3; 8 nucleotides align to TRBD2. V lost 5 bases to trimming and J lost 5 bases; unmatched junction nucleotides: 12. Germline CDR1 is MNHNY and CDR2 is SVGAGI (reference sequence). The CDR3 spans 16 residues. CDR3 nucleotide sequence: TGTGCCAGCAGTGGGACTAACGGGGGGGCAGGAGATACGCAGTATTTT. Protein: CASSGTNGGAGDTQYF.

The chain couples TRBV7-9 to TRBJ1-5, with unresolved D. Germline V CDR1 and CDR2: SEHNR, FQNEAQ (reference sequence). Trimming removed 5 bases from V and 5 bases from J, with 10 bases in between. This CDR3 is built from 13 residues. CDR3 sequence reads: CASSIRGDQPQHF. DNA for the CDR3: TGTGCCAGCAGCATCCGTGGGGATCAGCCCCAGCATTTT.

This clonotype was seen a handful of times. The chain combines TRBV29-1 with TRBJ1-1; possibly TRBD1 for D (5 bases). V dropped 8 bases and J dropped 3 bases, with 16 bases sitting between them. This CDR3 has 13 amino acids. Germline V gene sequence: CDR1 SQVTM, CDR2 ANQGSEA. CDR3: CSIRDGAHTEAFF. CDR3 coding DNA: TGCAGCATTAGGGACGGAGCCCACACTGAAGCTTTCTTT.

This clonotype was counted only a few times. The chain combines TRBV11-2 with TRBJ2-2; no firm D call. CDR3 size: 16 residues. V was pared by 1 base and J by 1 base, with 10 bases between. Per the germline V gene, CDR1 is SGHAT and CDR2 is FQNNGV. In DNA, the CDR3 is TGTGCCAGCAGCTTAGTATCGGCAGGGAACACCGGGGAGCTGTTTTTT. Its translation is CASSLVSAGNTGELFF. The complete variable domain, with remaining parts taken from reference TRBV11-2 and TRBJ2-2, reads EAGVAQSPRYKIIEKRQSVAFWCNPISGHATLYWYQQILGQGPKLLIQFQNNGVVDDSQLPKDRFSAERLKGVDSTLKIQPAKLEDSAVYLCASSLVSAGNTGELFFGEGSRLTVL.

The gene calls are TRBV9 and TRBJ2-2, with 10 bases matching TRBD1. Germline CDR1 reads SGDLS; CDR2 reads YYNGEE. CDR3 length: 16 residues. The trim removed 2 bases at V and 3 bases at J, leaving 4 bases unmatched. CDR3 protein: CASSVRQGADTGELFF. The CDR3 nucleotides are TGTGCCAGCAGCGTTCGACAGGGGGCCGACACCGGGGAGCTGTTTTTT.

This clonotype appeared a few times. At one end the junction does not follow the germline gene, possibly because of a read error. The chain recombines TRBV24-1 with TRBJ1-2, with a weak D call TRBD1 (5 bases). The germline gives CDR1 KGHDR, CDR2 SFDVKD. CDR3 length: 14 amino acids. The CDR3 DNA sequence: TGTGCCAATGGCCAGGGTACTGGGGACTATGGCTATACCTTC. Residues: CANGQGTGDYGYTF.

In regard to this clonotype: This may come from a read error, since a much larger clone is one base off. The chain uses TRBV10-3 and TRBJ2-4; weak D call: TRBD2 (6 bases). The tail of the sequence fits TRBJ2-7 better, so the J call may be wrong. CDR3 length: 13 residues. Germline values: CDR1 ENHRY, CDR2 SYGVKD. CDR3 nucleotides: TGTGCCATCAGCCGGGACTCAAGGAGCGAGCAGTACTTC. As protein: CAISRDSRSEQYF.

The chain joins TRBV10-3 to TRBJ2-1, with 10 bases fitting TRBD2. The length of the CDR3 is 15 residues. The V segment lost 4 bases and the J segment 9 bases; nucleotides outside the gene matches: 9. The V gene's germline CDR1 is ENHRY and CDR2 SYGVKD. DNA of the CDR3: TGTGCCATCAGTGGGCAAAGACTAGCGGGTTCTGAGCAGTTCTTC. This encodes CAISGQRLAGSEQFF.

This clonotype turned up a few times. This sequence joins TRBV28 and TRBJ2-3; TRBD1 aligns across 9 bases. V shed 7 bases and J 4 bases; nucleotides not matched to a gene: 9. The CDR3 extends over 15 amino acids. In germline, CDR1 is MDHEN, CDR2 SYDVKM. The CDR3 DNA follows: TGTGCCAGCATATCCGGGACAGGGAGGGCAGATACGCAGTATTTT. Translating it yields CASISGTGRADTQYF.

A word on this clonotype: No conserved phenylalanine or tryptophan is present at the end of the CDR3, so a read error is the likely explanation. Because the CDR3's place on the DNA is in doubt, the DNA is left out and the CDR3 is given as listed by TCRdb. The chain has TRBV7-9 and TRBJ2-3; the D call TRBD1 from the table was never checked on the DNA. Inclusive of both ends, the CDR3 amounts to 15 amino acids. CDR1 is SEHNR, CDR2 FQNEAQ, per germline (reference sequence). This chain's CDR3 is CASSSPGISTDTEYV.

This clonotype showed up just a few times. The chain is built from TRBV15 and TRBJ2-7; D not certain. The CDR3 contains 13 residues. The germline V and J ends were trimmed by 0 bases and 4 bases, with 7 bases remaining between them. Germline values: CDR1 LNHNV, CDR2 YYDKDF (reference sequence). CDR3 in amino acids: CATSRETFYEQYF. The CDR3 region has the DNA TGTGCCACCAGCAGAGAAACCTTTTACGAGCAGTACTTC.

The chain carries TRBV5-6 and TRBJ2-3; 9 nucleotides match TRBD1. There are 15 residues in the CDR3. V was clipped by 2 bases and J by 4 bases; unmatched bases: 5. CDR1 is SGHDT and CDR2 is YYEEEE in the germline V gene. CDR3 sequence: CASSFGTGKADTQYF. The CDR3 DNA sequence: TGTGCCAGCAGCTTCGGGACAGGGAAGGCAGATACGCAGTATTTT.

This clonotype was counted a few times. V gene TRBV6-5 combines with J gene TRBJ1-4; D not certain. The CDR3 contains 12 residues. Germline V CDR1 and CDR2: MNHEY, SVGAGI. V was pared by 5 bases and J by 5 bases, with 6 bases between. The CDR3 nucleotides read TGTGCCAGCAGTGGCGGAAATGAAAAACTGTTTTTT. This translates into CASSGGNEKLFF.

In its sample, this clonotype was seen a few times. Here the CDR3 DNA reads TGTGCCAGCAGCTTAGTCTTCTGGCCGATTAGACCCTACAATGAGCAGTTCTTC. As protein: CASSLVFWPIRPYNEQFF. J is TRBJ2-1 and V is TRBV11-2, with D hard to call. Germline V gene data show CDR1 as SGHAT and CDR2 as FQNNGV. The V and J ends lost 1 base and 2 bases respectively, with 18 bases between them. The CDR3 length is 18 residues. Full variable domain (remainder filled in from reference TRBV11-2 and TRBJ2-1): EAGVAQSPRYKIIEKRQSVAFWCNPISGHATLYWYQQILGQGPKLLIQFQNNGVVDDSQLPKDRFSAERLKGVDSTLKIQPAKLEDSAVYLCASSLVFWPIRPYNEQFFGPGTRLTVL.

This clonotype was picked up a small number of times. V and J are TRBV10-3 and TRBJ1-2, with D possibly matching TRBD1 (5 bases). The CDR3 is 14 residues long. Germline CDR1 and CDR2: ENHRY and SYGVKD. The V end lost 4 bases, the J end lost 3 bases, and 12 bases lay between the germline ends. The CDR3 nucleotides read TGTGCCATCAGTGCGAGGGGTCTGGACTATGGCTACACCTTC. As protein: CAISARGLDYGYTF.